Below, 19 T cell receptor beta chains from the same sample are listed, as sequenced in a study of graft-versus-host responses after intestinal transplantation. Clones were read by immunoSEQ multiplex PCR, and TCRdb kept only the in-frame ones, dropping some. This sample yields about 93,000 clones, of which just under 95% are seen a single time; about 0.5% belongs to the top ten. Antigen specificity for these receptors is unknown. Sequenced material: unstimulated CD8+ T cells sorted from spleen or lymph node cells, taken before intestinal transplant. The source of these receptors is a human donor who received an intestinal transplant.

The sample holds one count of this clone. The chain employs TRBV4-1 and TRBJ1-4; no firm D call. The V end lost 2 bases, the J end lost 5 bases, and 18 bases lay between the germline ends. This CDR3 spans 17 amino acids. Germline-derived CDR1 and CDR2 are MGHRA and YSYEKL. The CDR3 protein is CASSQSPQTPGNEKLFF. CDR3 coding DNA: TGCGCCAGCAGCCAATCCCCACAGACCCCTGGGAATGAAAAACTGTTTTTT.

The chain couples TRBV5-4 to TRBJ2-3; 8 positions agree with TRBD2. Per the germline V gene, CDR1 is SGHNT and CDR2 is YYREEE (reference sequence). The J segment lost 0 bases and the V segment lost 4 bases, leaving 4 bases of the junction unmatched. This CDR3 has 15 residues. The CDR3 nucleotides are TGTGCCAGCAGCCCCGGGGGGGGTAGCACAGATACGCAGTATTTT. It encodes CASSPGGGSTDTQYF.

As to this clone: Other DNA variants within this sample encode the same CDR3. The V gene is TRBV21-1, the J gene TRBJ2-7; TRBD2, the table's D call, was not compared with the DNA. TRBV21-1 is shown as a pseudogene. The CDR3 has 16 residues. The CDR3 spells CASSPQRAEISYEQYF. CDR3 in DNA: TGCGCCAGCAGCCCCCAGCGGGCAGAGATCTCCTACGAGCAGTACTTC.

The chain joins TRBV7-9 to TRBJ2-2, with 11 bases lining up with TRBD2. V shed 5 bases and J 8 bases; nucleotides not matched to a gene: 16. The CDR3 is 18 amino acids. CDR1 and CDR2 (germline): SEHNR, FQNEAQ (reference sequence). This CDR3 reads CASSPQTSGIPSLGELFF. CDR3 nucleotides: TGTGCCAGCAGCCCTCAGACTAGCGGGATACCGTCGTTGGGGGAGCTGTTTTTT.

V is TRBV27 and J is TRBJ2-5; 8 nucleotides agree with TRBD1. V lost 2 bases to trimming and J lost 4 bases; unmatched junction nucleotides: 9. The CDR3 spans 16 residues. Germline assignment: CDR1 MNHEY and CDR2 SMNVEV (reference sequence). The CDR3: CASSLLAPGGAETQYF. In nucleotides, the CDR3 is TGTGCCAGCAGTTTACTGGCCCCAGGGGGCGCAGAGACCCAGTACTTC.

The J gene is TRBJ2-7, the V gene TRBV6-5; D is perhaps TRBD1 (6 bases). The CDR3 covers 13 residues. Germline lookup yields CDR1 MNHEY and CDR2 SVGAGI. The germline V and J ends were trimmed by 6 bases and 5 bases, with 14 bases remaining between them. The CDR3 DNA is TGTGCCAGCAGCCTACAGGGTGGGCACGAGCAGTACTTC. As protein: CASSLQGGHEQYF.

The gene calls are TRBV2 and TRBJ2-3; 9 bases line up with TRBD2. With 3 bases clipped from V and 4 bases from J, the junction kept 5 bases outside the gene matches. The CDR3 spans 15 residues. Germline V gene data show CDR1 as SNHLY and CDR2 as FYNNEI. CDR3 sequence reads: CASSEGGRAADTQYF. CDR3 sequence (DNA): TGTGCCAGCAGTGAGGGCGGGAGGGCGGCAGATACGCAGTATTTT.

The genes are TRBV13 and TRBJ1-1; D ambiguous. V lost 2 bases, J lost 6 bases, and 10 bases lay in between. The CDR3 length is 13 residues. Looked up from germline, CDR1 is PRHDT and CDR2 is FYEKMQ (reference sequence). The CDR3: CASSLRGLSEAFF. The CDR3 nucleotides are TGTGCCAGCAGCTTAAGAGGGTTGTCTGAAGCTTTCTTT.

The chain is built from TRBV10-1 and TRBJ2-1; 10 bases match TRBD2. J gave up 5 bases and V 6 bases, and 4 bases lay outside the gene matches. Germline CDR1 is WNHNN and CDR2 is SYGVQD (reference sequence). The CDR3 has 14 amino acids. The CDR3 nucleotides read TGCGCCAGCAGCCCGGGACTAGCGAACAATGAGCAGTTCTTC. Translation: CASSPGLANNEQFF.

Written as DNA, the CDR3 is TGTGCCAGTAGTATTTCTGAACAGGGGAACACTGAAGCTTTCTTT. This codes for CASSISEQGNTEAFF. V gene TRBV19 combines with J gene TRBJ1-1; D is perhaps TRBD1 (6 bases). CDR3 size: 15 residues. The germline V gene encodes CDR1 LNHDA and CDR2 SQIVND (reference sequence). Trimming stripped 3 bases from V and 1 base from J, with 12 bases between. Based on the CDR3 plus reference TRBV19 and TRBJ1-1, the full variable domain is DGGITQSPKYLFRKEGQNVTLSCEQNLNHDAMYWYRQDPGQGLRLIYYSQIVNDFQKGDIAEGYSVSREKKESFPLTVTSAQKNPTAFYLCASSISEQGNTEAFFGQGTRLTVV.

The J gene is TRBJ2-1, the V gene TRBV19; TRBD1 is a possible D gene (5 bases). CDR1 and CDR2 (germline): LNHDA, SQIVND (reference sequence). CDR3 length: 16 residues. Trimming stripped 3 bases from V and 0 bases from J, with 12 bases between. CDR3 amino acids: CASSILTVSSYNEQFF. The CDR3 bases are TGTGCCAGTAGTATCTTGACAGTATCCTCCTACAATGAGCAGTTCTTC.

V gene TRBV4-2 combines with J gene TRBJ2-2, with 7 bases identical to TRBD2. After removal of 0 bases from V and 4 bases from J, the junction contained 8 bases not matched to a gene. The CDR3 has 17 amino acids. Germline assignment: CDR1 LGHNA and CDR2 YNFKEQ. CDR3 residues: CASSQDGRGLGTGELFF. The CDR3 nucleotides are TGTGCCAGCAGCCAAGATGGGAGGGGCTTGGGCACCGGGGAGCTGTTTTTT.

This chain links TRBV4-1 with TRBJ1-1; the D gene is possibly TRBD1 (5 bases). The germline gives CDR1 MGHRA, CDR2 YSYEKL. The CDR3 consists of 14 residues. V lost 4 bases to trimming and J lost 0 bases, with 9 bases between them. Written as DNA, the CDR3 is TGCGCCAGCAGCCCGACAGCATTGAACACTGAAGCTTTCTTT. Translating it yields CASSPTALNTEAFF.

V gene TRBV30 combines with J gene TRBJ2-1; 11 bases match TRBD2. After removal of 6 bases from V and 0 bases from J, the junction contained 7 bases not matched to a gene. Germline V gives CDR1 GTSNPN, CDR2 SVGIG (reference sequence). The CDR3 length is 16 residues. The CDR3 here is CACSLAGGLSYNEQFF. In DNA, the CDR3 is TGTGCCTGCTCCCTAGCGGGAGGACTCTCCTACAATGAGCAGTTCTTC.

The chain employs TRBV19 and TRBJ1-2; D is unclear. The CDR3 consists of 16 residues. The ends were cut back, 0 bases at V and 4 bases at J, with 15 bases in the middle. Per germline, CDR1 LNHDA and CDR2 SQIVND (reference sequence). Here the CDR3 DNA reads TGTGCCAGTAGTATAGACCCAGTCGACTCCCTCTATGGCTACACCTTC. This codes for CASSIDPVDSLYGYTF. The full variable domain, completed using reference TRBV19 and TRBJ1-2, is DGGITQSPKYLFRKEGQNVTLSCEQNLNHDAMYWYRQDPGQGLRLIYYSQIVNDFQKGDIAEGYSVSREKKESFPLTVTSAQKNPTAFYLCASSIDPVDSLYGYTFGSGTRLTVV.

The chain has TRBV5-1 and TRBJ1-1, with TRBD1 matching over 8 bases. The CDR3 totals 14 residues. From germline, CDR1 is SGHRS and CDR2 YFSETQ. The J segment lost 4 bases and the V segment lost 1 base, leaving 3 bases of the junction unmatched. CDR3 loop: CASSLTTGGTEAFF. CDR3 coding DNA: TGCGCCAGCAGCTTGACTACAGGGGGCACTGAAGCTTTCTTT.

V is TRBV5-1 and J is TRBJ2-1, with D possibly matching TRBD2 (6 bases). V lost 4 bases and J 9 bases, leaving 11 bases between the germline ends. Germline lookup yields CDR1 SGHRS and CDR2 YFSETQ. This CDR3 region has 12 residues. CDR3 sequence (DNA): TGCGCCAGCAGCCTTTGGAGGGCTGAGCAGTTCTTC. It is translated as CASSLWRAEQFF.

The chain uses TRBV7-9 and TRBJ1-5; possible D gene TRBD1, 5 bases. V lost 3 bases, J lost 1 base, and 13 bases lay in between. The germline CDR1 and CDR2 sequences are SEHNR and FQNEAQ (reference sequence). CDR3 length: 16 residues. The CDR3 DNA follows: TGTGCCAGCAGCTTTTCACGGGGGGGGAGCAATCAGCCCCAGCATTTT. As protein: CASSFSRGGSNQPQHF.

The chain is built from TRBV6-6 and TRBJ2-7; D not certain. There are 15 residues in the CDR3. V lost 2 bases, J lost 0 bases, and 11 bases lay in between. Per germline, CDR1 MNHNY and CDR2 SVGAGI (reference sequence). In nucleotides, the CDR3 is TGTGCCAGCAGTTACGAAGCAGCGAGCTCCTACGAGCAGTACTTC. This gives the protein CASSYEAASSYEQYF.